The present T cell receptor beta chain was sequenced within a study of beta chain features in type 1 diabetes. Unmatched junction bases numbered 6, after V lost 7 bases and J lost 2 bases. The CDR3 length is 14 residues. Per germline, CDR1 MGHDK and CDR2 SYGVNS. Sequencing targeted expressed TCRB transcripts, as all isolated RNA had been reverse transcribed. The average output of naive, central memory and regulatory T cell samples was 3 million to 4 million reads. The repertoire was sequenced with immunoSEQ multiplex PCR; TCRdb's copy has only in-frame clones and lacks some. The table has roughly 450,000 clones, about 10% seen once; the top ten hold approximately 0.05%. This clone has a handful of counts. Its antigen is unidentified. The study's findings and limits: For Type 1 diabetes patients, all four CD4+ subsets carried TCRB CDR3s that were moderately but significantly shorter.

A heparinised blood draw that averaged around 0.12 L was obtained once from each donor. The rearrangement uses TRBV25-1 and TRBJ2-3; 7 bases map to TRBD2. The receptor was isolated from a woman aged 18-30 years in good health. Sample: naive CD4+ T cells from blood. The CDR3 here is CASTPGTNTDTQYF. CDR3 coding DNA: TGTGCCAGCACCCCTGGGACTAACACAGATACGCAGTATTTT.